Here is one TCR beta chain with its context. This specimen comes from a study of blood T cell repertoires in COVID-19. At the level of the study: Acute and convalescent COVID-19 specimens originated in the United States, Italy and Spain. From T cells, B-cell-depleted T cells, or PBMCs came the material, which was cDNA or gDNA.

This CDR3 is 15 amino acids long. In germline, CDR1 is SGHRS, CDR2 YFSETQ. Trimming removed 0 bases at V and 2 bases at J, with 10 bases between. Measured with immunoSEQ multiplex PCR; TCRdb has only the in-frame clones, and not every one. Among some 150,000 clones listed, roughly 88% were seen once. The source of this sequence is a woman in her fifties or sixties with COVID-19, enrolled during active disease. Material: peripheral blood. The genes are TRBV5-1 and TRBJ2-3; possibly TRBD2 for D (6 bases). CDR3 DNA: TGCGCCAGCAGCTTGGGGGCGGGGACCACAGATACGCAGTATTTT. Translating it yields CASSLGAGTTDTQYF.